This T cell receptor beta chain derives from a study of cytomegalovirus exposure and HLA in healthy donors. A note on this clone: Its matching antigen is unknown.

Germline-derived CDR1 and CDR2 are MNHEY and SVGAGI. Trimming shortened V by 5 bases and J by 3 bases, and 15 bases separated the two germline ends. CDR3 size: 15 residues. Whole-study findings and limits: Analyses of presence and absence presupposed an approximately uniform sequencing depth across donors. A later analysis reportedly found fewer N-insertions in an Asian-associated ancestry cluster than the roughly 670-donor mean.

Donors were ostensibly healthy at sampling, although undocumented immune exposures were probable. Primers for the PCR totalled 60 Vbeta and 13 Jbeta. The method was immunoSEQ multiplex PCR; TCRdb's version includes in-frame clones alone and lacks a portion of them. This sample has over 200,000 clones, with roughly 91% found just once. This rearrangement joins TRBV6-5 to TRBJ2-3; weak D call: TRBD2 (6 bases). The sequenced sample consisted of PBMCs. This sequence was found in a woman in her late teens or twenties in good health and CMV-seronegative. CDR3 residues: CASSRAGRSTDTQYF. Written as DNA, the CDR3 is TGTGCCAGCAGTCGCGCGGGACGGTCGACAGATACGCAGTATTTT.